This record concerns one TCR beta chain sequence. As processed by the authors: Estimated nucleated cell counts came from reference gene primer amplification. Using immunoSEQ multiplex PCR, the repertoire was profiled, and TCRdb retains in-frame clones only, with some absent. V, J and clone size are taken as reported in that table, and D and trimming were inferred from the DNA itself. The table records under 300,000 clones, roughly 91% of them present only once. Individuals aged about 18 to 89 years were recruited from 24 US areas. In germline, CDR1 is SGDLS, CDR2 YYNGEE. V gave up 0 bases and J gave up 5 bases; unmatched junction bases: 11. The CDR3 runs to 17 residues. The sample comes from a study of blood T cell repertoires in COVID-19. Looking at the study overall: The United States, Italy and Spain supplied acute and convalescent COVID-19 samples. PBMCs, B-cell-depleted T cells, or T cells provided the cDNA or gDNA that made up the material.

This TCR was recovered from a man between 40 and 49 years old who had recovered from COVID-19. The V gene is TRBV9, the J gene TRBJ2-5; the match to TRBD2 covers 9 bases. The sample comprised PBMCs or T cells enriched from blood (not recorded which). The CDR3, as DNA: TGTGCCAGCAGCGTAGAGAGAGGGGGACTAGCAAGTGAGACCCAGTACTTC. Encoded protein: CASSVERGGLASETQYF.